This TCR beta chain is drawn from a study of cytomegalovirus exposure and HLA in healthy donors. The CDR3 sequence is 14 residues long. Germline V CDR1 and CDR2: SGHTA, FQGNSA. The J segment lost 2 bases and the V segment lost 5 bases, leaving 4 bases of the junction unmatched. PCR was performed using 60 Vbeta and 13 Jbeta primers. This table comes from immunoSEQ multiplex PCR, and its TCRdb copy is limited to in-frame clones, with some not included. The sample lists fewer than 150,000 clones; 80% were seen once. The receptor's source is a man under 40 in good health and CMV-seronegative. The V and J genes are TRBV7-2 and TRBJ2-5; TRBD2 matches at 8 bases. Sequencing used PBMCs. The CDR3 nucleotides are TGTGCCAGCAGCCCTACTAGCGGTCAAGAGACCCAGTACTTC. It specifies CASSPTSGQETQYF.